The subject of this entry is one T cell receptor beta chain. Antigen unknown. Produced via immunoSEQ multiplex PCR; TCRdb's table is partial and in-frame only. The sample carries some 94,000 clones, about 96% recorded once. The data derive from a study of OX40 agonist ivuxolimab in advanced cancers. As for the study in general: Patients were infused with ivuxolimab every 2 weeks at 0.01 to 10 mg/kg. Partial responses occurred in three patients (one hepatocellular carcinoma, two cutaneous melanoma).

Germline V CDR1 and CDR2: SGHDT, YYEEEE. Trimming took 1 base from V and 0 from J, leaving 7 bases between them. This CDR3 comprises 14 residues. Whole-study results and caveats: Certain nonresponders additionally had low normalized T-cell clonal expansion. Determination of antigen specificity was not performed for the expanded peripheral T cells.

The clonotype was recovered from an adult with an advanced solid tumor such as melanoma, head and neck, liver or kidney cancer. Sequencing used CD4+ or CD8+ T cells sorted from blood, obtained in a trial of the OX40 agonist ivuxolimab. V is TRBV5-6 and J is TRBJ1-1; D remains unclear. The CDR3 nucleotides are TGTGCCAGCAGCTTGCAGCCCTTGAACACTGAAGCTTTCTTT. Translating gives CASSLQPLNTEAFF.